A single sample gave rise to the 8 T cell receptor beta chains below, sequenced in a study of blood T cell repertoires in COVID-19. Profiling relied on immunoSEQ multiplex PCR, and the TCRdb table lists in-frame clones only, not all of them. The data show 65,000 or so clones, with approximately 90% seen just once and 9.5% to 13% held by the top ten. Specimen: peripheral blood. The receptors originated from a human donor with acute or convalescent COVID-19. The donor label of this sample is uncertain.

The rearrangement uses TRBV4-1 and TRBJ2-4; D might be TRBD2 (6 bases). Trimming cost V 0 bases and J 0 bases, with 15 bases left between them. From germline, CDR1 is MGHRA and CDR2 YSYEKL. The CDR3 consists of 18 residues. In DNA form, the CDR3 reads TGCGCCAGCAGCCAAGATCGGGAGCGGGCCATAGCCAAAAACATTCAGTACTTC. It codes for CASSQDRERAIAKNIQYF.

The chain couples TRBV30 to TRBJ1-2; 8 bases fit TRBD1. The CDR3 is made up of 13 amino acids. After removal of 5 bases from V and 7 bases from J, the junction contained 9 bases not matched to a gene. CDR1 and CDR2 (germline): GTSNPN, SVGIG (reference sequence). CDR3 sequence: CAWATDRGSGYTF. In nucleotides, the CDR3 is TGTGCCTGGGCCACTGACAGGGGCTCTGGCTACACCTTC. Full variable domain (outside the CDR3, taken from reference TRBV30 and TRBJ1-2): SQTIHQWPATLVQPVGSPLSLECTVEGTSNPNLYWYRQAAGRGLQLLFYSVGIGQISSEVPQNLSASRPQDRQFILSSKKLLLSDSGFYLCAWATDRGSGYTFGSGTRLTVV.

The CDR3 is CASSLASGRFGTQYF. CDR3 nucleotides: TGTGCCAGCAGTTTAGCTAGCGGGAGGTTTGGGACCCAGTACTTC. The rearrangement links TRBV28 to TRBJ2-5, with 11 bases lining up with TRBD2. J gave up 7 bases and V 2 bases, and 6 bases lay outside the gene matches. CDR1 and CDR2 (germline): MDHEN, SYDVKM. The CDR3 is 15 amino acids.

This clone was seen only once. CDR3 nucleotides: TGCAGCGTGTCCCGGGACAGGGGAGCGCCGGGGACCATATATTTT. Translated: CSVSRDRGAPGTIYF. The chain combines TRBV29-1 with TRBJ1-3; 10 bases fit TRBD1. This CDR3 contains 15 residues. Trimming cost V 6 bases and J 10 bases; bases outside gene matches: 15. Germline CDR1 is SQVTM and CDR2 is ANQGSEA. The full variable domain, rest sourced from reference TRBV29-1 and TRBJ1-3, is SAVISQKPSRDICQRGTSLTIQCQVDSQVTMMFWYRQQPGQSLTLIATANQGSEATYESGFVIDKFPISRPNLTFSTLTVSNMSPEDSSIYLCSVSRDRGAPGTIYFGEGSWLTVV.

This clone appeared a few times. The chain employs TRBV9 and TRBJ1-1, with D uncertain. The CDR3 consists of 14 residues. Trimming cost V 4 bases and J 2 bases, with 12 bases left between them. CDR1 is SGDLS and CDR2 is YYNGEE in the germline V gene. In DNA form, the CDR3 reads TGTGCCAGCAGCCCCTCAGGTGAAAACACTGAAGCTTTCTTT. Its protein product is CASSPSGENTEAFF.

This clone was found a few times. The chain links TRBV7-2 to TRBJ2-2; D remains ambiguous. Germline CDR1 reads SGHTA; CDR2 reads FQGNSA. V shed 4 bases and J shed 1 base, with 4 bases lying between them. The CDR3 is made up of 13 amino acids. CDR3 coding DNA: TGTGCCAGCAGCTCCCGGAACACCGGGGAGCTGTTTTTT. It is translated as CASSSRNTGELFF. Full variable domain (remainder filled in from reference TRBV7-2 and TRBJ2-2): GAGVSQSPSNKVTEKGKDVELRCDPISGHTALYWYRQSLGQGLEFLIYFQGNSAPDKSGLPSDRFSAERTGGSVSTLTIQRTQQEDSAVYLCASSSRNTGELFFGEGSRLTVL.

The CDR3 protein is CASLDRGKPQPQHF. The DNA of the CDR3 is TGTGCCAGCCTGGACAGGGGGAAGCCTCAGCCCCAGCATTTT. The chain couples TRBV28 to TRBJ1-5, with 10 bases matching TRBD1. V trimming: 8 bases; J trimming: 6 bases; junction bases outside the gene matches: 7. The germline CDR1 and CDR2 sequences are MDHEN and SYDVKM. The CDR3 has 14 residues.

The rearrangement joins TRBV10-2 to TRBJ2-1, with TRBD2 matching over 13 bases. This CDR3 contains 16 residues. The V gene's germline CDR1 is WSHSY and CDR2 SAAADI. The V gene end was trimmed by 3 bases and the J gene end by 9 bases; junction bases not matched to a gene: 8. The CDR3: CASSDVRLAGGAEQFF. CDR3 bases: TGCGCCAGCAGTGATGTCAGACTAGCGGGAGGAGCTGAGCAGTTCTTC.